The 18 T cell receptor beta chains below all came from one sample that was sequenced in a study of post-analysis software for immune sequencing data. Unique molecular identifiers were carried by the TCR beta cDNA libraries. TCRdb processed the PCR reads anew with MiXCR; each CDR3 protein has one entry. The sample includes about 770,000 distinct CDR3 sequences, around 45% of them seen just once. Overall study findings and caveats: Roughly 5 TRBV segments were significantly more frequent in patients than in controls. TRBV5-6, TRBV5-1 and TRBV20-1 were among these segments.

These receptors' targets are unknown. The specimen was blood. Receptors originate from a girl aged 5-17 years with multiple sclerosis.

The rearrangement links TRBV4-2 to TRBJ1-5; D perhaps matches TRBD1 (5 bases). CDR1 and CDR2 from the germline V gene are LGHNA and YNFKEQ. The CDR3 runs 15 residues. V gave up 1 base and J gave up 1 base, with 8 bases separating them. CDR3 protein: CASSQGEGSNQPQHF. The CDR3 bases are TGTGCCAGCAGCCAAGGGGAGGGGAGCAATCAGCCCCAGCATTTT.

Only a few counts were recorded for this clonotype. V gene TRBV29-1 combines with J gene TRBJ2-1, with D possibly being TRBD1 (5 bases). Germline CDR1 reads SQVTM; CDR2 reads ANQGSEA. The germline V and J ends were trimmed by 2 bases and 2 bases, with 10 bases remaining between them. The CDR3 loop spans 14 amino acids. For the CDR3, the DNA is TGCAGCGTTGAACAGGGAACCCCCTACAATGAGCAGTTCTTC. It yields the protein CSVEQGTPYNEQFF.

The chain couples TRBV28 to TRBJ2-7; D ambiguous. CDR1 is MDHEN and CDR2 is SYDVKM in the germline V gene. CDR3 length equals 16 residues. The V end was cut by 5 bases, the J end by 2 bases, with 19 bases between. This CDR3 is CASSPTSRNRPYEQYF. CDR3 DNA: TGTGCCAGCAGTCCGACCAGTCGAAATCGCCCCTACGAGCAGTACTTC.

This clonotype has only a few counts. The chain employs TRBV20-1 and TRBJ1-1; no firm D call. Trimming took 0 bases from V and 1 from J, leaving 12 bases between them. In germline, CDR1 is DFQATT, CDR2 SNEGSKA (reference sequence). The CDR3 is made up of 15 amino acids. CDR3 sequence: CSARDLPGPNTEAFF. In DNA, the CDR3 is TGCAGTGCTAGAGATCTTCCAGGTCCGAACACTGAAGCTTTCTTT.

The rearrangement uses TRBV19 and TRBJ1-5; 7 nucleotides agree with TRBD1. The junction had 7 bases not matched to a gene; V was cut back by 7 bases and J by 7 bases. This CDR3 region has 13 residues. Looked up from germline, CDR1 is LNHDA and CDR2 is SQIVND (reference sequence). CDR3 DNA: TGTGCCAGTAAAAGGCAGGGGGAACAGCCCCAGCATTTT. Translation: CASKRQGEQPQHF.

The V gene is TRBV4-3, the J gene TRBJ2-1; 14 bases fit TRBD2. The CDR3 spans 17 residues. Germline CDR1 LGHNA, CDR2 YSLEER. Trimming took 4 bases from V and 9 from J; bases not matched to a gene: 11. This CDR3 is CASSLGTSGSFMGEQFF. CDR3 DNA: TGCGCCAGCAGCCTCGGGACTAGCGGGAGCTTCATGGGTGAGCAGTTCTTC.

The chain couples TRBV7-3 to TRBJ2-1, with 12 bases that match TRBD2. Trimming took 5 bases from V and 6 from J; bases not matched to a gene: 5. Germline values: CDR1 SGHTA, CDR2 FQGTGA. CDR3 length: 15 amino acids. The CDR3 DNA reads TGTGCCAGCAGCCCGACTAGCGGGAGATTCAATGAGCAGTTCTTC. Amino acids: CASSPTSGRFNEQFF.

This clonotype was picked up a small number of times. V is TRBV29-1 and J is TRBJ2-5; TRBD2 agrees at 11 bases. The DNA end is a closer match to TRBJ2-7, so the J assignment may be wrong. This CDR3 spans 13 amino acids. Germline loops: CDR1 SQVTM, CDR2 ANQGSEA. In nucleotides, the CDR3 is TGCAGCGCCCGAACTAGCGGGAGTGGCGAGCAGTACTTC. This codes for CSARTSGSGEQYF.

This clonotype was seen a handful of times. The chain is built from TRBV7-9 and TRBJ2-3, with 7 bases that match TRBD1. The CDR3 covers 14 residues. Germline CDR1 is SEHNR and CDR2 is FQNEAQ (reference sequence). The V gene end was trimmed by 4 bases and the J gene end by 4 bases; junction bases not matched to a gene: 5. The CDR3 DNA is TGTGCCAGCAGCTCTGGGACAGCACCAGATACGCAGTATTTT. Its translation: CASSSGTAPDTQYF.

The rearrangement uses TRBV6-1 and TRBJ2-3; 15 nucleotides line up with TRBD2. V lost 7 bases to trimming and J lost 5 bases; unmatched junction nucleotides: 7. This CDR3 comprises 16 residues. Germline CDR1 is MNHNS and CDR2 is SASEGT. CDR3 residues: CASTGLAGGYGDTQYF. The CDR3 coding sequence is TGTGCCAGCACGGGACTAGCGGGAGGTTACGGAGATACGCAGTATTTT.

In DNA, the CDR3 is TGTGCCACAGGGGCTAGCGGGAGGGACAATGAGCAGTTCTTC. Translating gives CATGASGRDNEQFF. The chain couples TRBV24-1 to TRBJ2-1; 12 positions agree with TRBD2. The trim removed 10 bases at V and 5 bases at J, leaving 5 bases unmatched. Germline-derived CDR1 and CDR2 are KGHDR and SFDVKD. The CDR3 extends over 14 amino acids.

The rearrangement uses TRBV29-1 and TRBJ1-2, with 7 nucleotides matching TRBD1. V gave up 7 bases and J gave up 2 bases; unmatched junction bases: 4. CDR3 length equals 12 residues. Germline CDR1 SQVTM, CDR2 ANQGSEA. The CDR3 sequence: CSGYRGNYGYTF. The CDR3 region has the DNA TGCAGCGGATACAGGGGAAACTATGGCTACACCTTC.

This clonotype was counted between two and nine times. The chain links TRBV29-1 to TRBJ2-4, with no clear D. The V gene's germline CDR1 is SQVTM and CDR2 ANQGSEA. V was clipped by 6 bases and J by 0 bases, with 15 bases between them. The CDR3 is 15 amino acids. This CDR3 is CSVGTETLAKNIQYF. For the CDR3, the DNA is TGCAGCGTGGGAACAGAAACCTTAGCCAAAAACATTCAGTACTTC.

The genes are TRBV15 and TRBJ2-1, with D possibly being TRBD2 (6 bases). Trimming left V 0 bases short and J 2 bases short, with 8 bases between. This CDR3 is 15 amino acids long. Germline V gives CDR1 LNHNV, CDR2 YYDKDF (reference sequence). CDR3 nucleotides: TGTGCCACCAGCAGAGAGCGGGAACCCTACAATGAGCAGTTCTTC. This codes for CATSREREPYNEQFF.

This clonotype has only a few counts. This chain links TRBV10-3 with TRBJ2-5; no clear D. Trimming left V 7 bases short and J 0 bases short, with 9 bases between. Per the germline V gene, CDR1 is ENHRY and CDR2 is SYGVKD. The CDR3 runs 13 residues. CDR3 in DNA: TGTGCCATCAAAAAACGAGACCAAGAGACCCAGTACTTC. As protein: CAIKKRDQETQYF.

This clonotype turned up a few times. The V call is TRBV7-2, the J call TRBJ2-5; TRBD2 agrees at 7 bases. V gave up 7 bases and J gave up 5 bases; unmatched junction bases: 13. The CDR3 contains 15 residues. Germline CDR1 reads SGHTA; CDR2 reads FQGNSA. The CDR3 is CASNPLGGRAETQYF. As DNA, the CDR3 is TGTGCCAGCAACCCCTTGGGAGGGAGGGCTGAGACCCAGTACTTC.

This chain connects TRBV9 to TRBJ1-2; 9 nucleotides align to TRBD1. V was clipped by 0 bases and J by 2 bases; unmatched bases: 5. Germline CDR1 reads SGDLS; CDR2 reads YYNGEE. The CDR3 contains 16 residues. The CDR3 DNA reads TGTGCCAGCAGCGTAGGGGTAGGGACAGGGAACTATGGCTACACCTTC. It translates to CASSVGVGTGNYGYTF.

The chain links TRBV28 to TRBJ2-7; maybe TRBD1 (5 bases). CDR3 size: 14 residues. With 7 bases removed from V and 5 bases from J, the gap between germline ends came to 18 bases. Germline CDR1 and CDR2: MDHEN and SYDVKM. The CDR3 DNA reads as TGTGCCAGCACTACTCTTAGGGGCTTCAACGAGCAGTACTTC. Encoded protein: CASTTLRGFNEQYF.